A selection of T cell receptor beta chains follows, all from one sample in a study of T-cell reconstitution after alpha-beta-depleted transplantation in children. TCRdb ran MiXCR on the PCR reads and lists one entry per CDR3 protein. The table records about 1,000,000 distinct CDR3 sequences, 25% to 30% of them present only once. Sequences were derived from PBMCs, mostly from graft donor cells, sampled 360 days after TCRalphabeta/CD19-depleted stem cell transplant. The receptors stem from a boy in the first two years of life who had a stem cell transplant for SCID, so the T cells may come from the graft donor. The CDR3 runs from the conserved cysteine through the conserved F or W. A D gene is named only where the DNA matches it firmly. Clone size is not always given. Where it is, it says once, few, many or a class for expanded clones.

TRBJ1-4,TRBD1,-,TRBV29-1,CSVDQGAGNEKLFF,TGCAGCGTTGATCAGGGGGCAGGAAATGAAAAACTGTTTTTT
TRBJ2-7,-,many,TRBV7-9,CASSLGLHYEQYF,TGTGCCAGCAGCTTAGGACTCCACTACGAGCAGTACTTC
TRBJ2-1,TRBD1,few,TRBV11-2,CASSGQDYNEQFF,TGTGCCAGCAGCGGACAGGACTACAATGAGCAGTTCTTC
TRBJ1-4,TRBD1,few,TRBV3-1,CASSQQDRGTTNEKLFF,TGTGCCAGCAGCCAACAGGACAGGGGAACAACTAATGAAAAACTGTTTTTT
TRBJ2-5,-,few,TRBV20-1,CSARAGGQPGRQTQYF,TGCAGTGCTAGAGCCGGGGGGCAACCAGGGAGGCAGACCCAGTACTTC
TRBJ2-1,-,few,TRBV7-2,CASSLDPGLGEQFF,TGTGCCAGCAGCTTAGATCCAGGGCTGGGTGAGCAGTTCTTC
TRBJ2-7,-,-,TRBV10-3,CAISEATVYEQYF,TGTGCCATCAGTGAGGCGACAGTATACGAGCAGTACTTC
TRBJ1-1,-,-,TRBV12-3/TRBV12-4,CASSLMPVAEAFF,TGTGCCAGCAGTTTAATGCCAGTGGCTGAAGCTTTCTTT
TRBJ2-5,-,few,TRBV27,CASSLLVGGGENGETQYF,TGTGCCAGCAGTTTATTGGTGGGTGGCGGGGAAAACGGAGAGACCCAGTACTTC
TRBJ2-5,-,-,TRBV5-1,CASSWGGYQETQYF,TGCGCCAGCAGCTGGGGCGGTTATCAAGAGACCCAGTACTTC
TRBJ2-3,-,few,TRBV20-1,CSARAQSGRDTQYF,TGCAGTGCTAGAGCCCAAAGTGGCAGAGATACGCAGTATTTT
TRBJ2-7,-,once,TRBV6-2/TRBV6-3,CASSYTATGVYEQYF,TGTGCCAGCAGTTACACCGCGACAGGAGTCTACGAGCAGTACTTC
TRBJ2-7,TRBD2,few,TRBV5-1,CASSLRTSGYEQYF,TGCGCCAGCAGCTTGCGGACTAGCGGTTACGAGCAGTACTTC
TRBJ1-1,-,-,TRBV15,CATSSRGGNLTEAFF,TGTGCCACCAGCAGTCGGGGTGGCAACCTCACTGAAGCTTTCTTT
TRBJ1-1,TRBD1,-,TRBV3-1,CASSPYRGGGKAEAFF,TGTGCCAGCAGCCCCTACAGGGGAGGGGGAAAGGCTGAAGCTTTCTTT
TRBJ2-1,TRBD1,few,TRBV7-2,CASSLTRGLNEQFF,TGTGCCAGCAGTTTAACCAGGGGGCTCAATGAGCAGTTCTTC
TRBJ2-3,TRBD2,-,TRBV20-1,CSAKLAGTNTQYF,TGCAGTGCTAAACTAGCGGGCACGAATACGCAGTATTTT
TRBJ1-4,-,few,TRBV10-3,CAISESEEKLFF,TGTGCCATCAGTGAGTCGGAAGAAAAACTGTTTTTT
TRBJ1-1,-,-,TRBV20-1,CSASVSPTQNTEAFF,TGCAGTGCTTCGGTCAGCCCGACTCAGAACACTGAAGCTTTCTTT
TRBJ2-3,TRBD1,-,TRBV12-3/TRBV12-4,CASSSTGGVDTQYF,TGTGCCAGCAGTTCCACAGGGGGCGTAGATACGCAGTATTTT
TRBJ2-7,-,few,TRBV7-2,CASSFSGPGSYEQYF,TGTGCCAGCAGCTTCTCGGGACCCGGCTCCTACGAGCAGTACTTC
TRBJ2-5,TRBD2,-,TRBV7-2,CASSLSRGGAPGETQYF,TGTGCCAGCAGCTTATCCCGCGGGGGAGCCCCGGGGGAGACCCAGTACTTC
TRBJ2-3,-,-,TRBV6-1,CASRGDPTDTQYF,TGTGCCAGCAGAGGGGACCCGACAGATACGCAGTATTTT
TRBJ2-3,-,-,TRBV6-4,CASSHIVGRDLSTDTQYF,TGTGCCAGCAGCCATATTGTGGGCAGGGACCTTAGCACAGATACGCAGTATTTT
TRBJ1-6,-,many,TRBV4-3,CASSRLAVGNSPLHF,TGCGCCAGCAGCCGGTTGGCGGTAGGGAATTCACCCCTCCACTTT
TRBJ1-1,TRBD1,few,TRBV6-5,CASSYSGQGMGEAFF,TGTGCCAGCAGTTACTCAGGACAGGGAATGGGTGAAGCTTTCTTT
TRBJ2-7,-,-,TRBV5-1,CASSFWGSYEQYF,TGCGCCAGCAGCTTCTGGGGTTCCTACGAGCAGTACTTC
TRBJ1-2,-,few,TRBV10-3,CAIRQDLSFYGYTF,TGTGCCATCAGACAGGACCTGTCTTTCTATGGCTACACCTTC
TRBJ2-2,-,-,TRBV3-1,CASSQAPYTGELFF,TGTGCCAGCAGCCAAGCTCCTTACACCGGGGAGCTGTTTTTT
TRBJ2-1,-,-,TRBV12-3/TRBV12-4,CASSPRGHYNEQFF,TGTGCCAGCAGCCCCAGGGGACACTACAATGAGCAGTTCTTC
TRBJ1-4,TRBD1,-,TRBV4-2,CASSQGDRGGEKLFF,TGTGCCAGCAGCCAAGGGGACAGGGGGGGCGAAAAACTGTTTTTT
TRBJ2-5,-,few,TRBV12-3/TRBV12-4,CASSFLTYQETQYF,TGTGCCAGCAGTTTCCTCACGTACCAAGAGACCCAGTACTTC
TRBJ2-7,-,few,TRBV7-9,CASSFGQIYEQYF,TGTGCCAGCAGCTTCGGACAGATCTACGAGCAGTACTTC
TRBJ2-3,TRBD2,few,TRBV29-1,CSVSSGGSTDTQYF,TGCAGCGTTAGTAGCGGGGGCAGCACAGATACGCAGTATTTT
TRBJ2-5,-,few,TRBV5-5,CASSLNPLEETQYF,TGTGCCAGCAGCTTAAACCCGCTGGAAGAGACCCAGTACTTC
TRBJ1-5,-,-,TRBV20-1,CSARRQERQPQHF,TGCAGTGCTAGGAGACAGGAAAGGCAGCCCCAGCATTTT
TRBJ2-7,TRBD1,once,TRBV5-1,CASSLVGDSREQYF,TGCGCCAGCAGCTTGGTGGGGGACAGTCGCGAGCAGTACTTC
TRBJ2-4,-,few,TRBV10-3,CAISPQEAKNIQYF,TGTGCCATCAGTCCTCAGGAAGCCAAAAACATTCAGTACTTC
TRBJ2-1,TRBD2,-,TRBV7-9,CASSSERLAGGSEQFF,TGTGCCAGCAGCTCAGAGAGACTAGCGGGGGGAAGTGAGCAGTTCTTC
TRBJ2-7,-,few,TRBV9,CASSSAGLRLYEQYF,TGTGCCAGCAGCTCCGCGGGACTTCGTCTCTACGAGCAGTACTTC